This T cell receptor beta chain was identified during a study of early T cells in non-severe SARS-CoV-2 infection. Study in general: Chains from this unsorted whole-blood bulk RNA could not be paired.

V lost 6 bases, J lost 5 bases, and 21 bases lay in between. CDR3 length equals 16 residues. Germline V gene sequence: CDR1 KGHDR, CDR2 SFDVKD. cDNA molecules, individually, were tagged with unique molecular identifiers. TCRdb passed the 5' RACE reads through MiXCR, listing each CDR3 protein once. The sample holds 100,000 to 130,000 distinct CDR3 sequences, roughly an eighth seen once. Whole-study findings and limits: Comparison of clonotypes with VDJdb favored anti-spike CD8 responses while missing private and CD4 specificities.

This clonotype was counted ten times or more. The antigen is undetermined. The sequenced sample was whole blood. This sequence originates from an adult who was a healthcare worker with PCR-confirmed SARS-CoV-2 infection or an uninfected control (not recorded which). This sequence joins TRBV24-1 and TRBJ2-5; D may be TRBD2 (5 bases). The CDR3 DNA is TGTGCCACCAGTCCATCGGAGGACCCTTGGGTGGAGACCCAGTACTTC. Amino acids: CATSPSEDPWVETQYF.